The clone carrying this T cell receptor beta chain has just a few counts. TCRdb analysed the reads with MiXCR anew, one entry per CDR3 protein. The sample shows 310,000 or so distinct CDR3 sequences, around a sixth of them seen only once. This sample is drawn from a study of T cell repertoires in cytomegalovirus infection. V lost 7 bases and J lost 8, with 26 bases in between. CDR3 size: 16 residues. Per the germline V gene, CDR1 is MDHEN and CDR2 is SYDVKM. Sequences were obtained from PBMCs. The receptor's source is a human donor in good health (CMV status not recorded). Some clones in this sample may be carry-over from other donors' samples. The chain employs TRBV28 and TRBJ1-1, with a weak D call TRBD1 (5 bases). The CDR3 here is CASKTVSGQGATEAFF. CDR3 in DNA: TGTGCCAGCAAAACCGTTTCGGGGCAGGGCGCCACAGAAGCTTTCTTT.